This T cell receptor (beta chain) was profiled in a study of T cell repertoires in cytomegalovirus infection. The wider study: CMV infection together with matching HLA type was indicated by public TCR beta signatures. Overall study results and limits: Dominating the ex vivo response were HLA-C-restricted CMV-specific TCR beta clonotypes.

TCRdb reprocessed the reads via MiXCR and lists one record per CDR3 protein. The sample shows fewer than 700,000 distinct CDR3 sequences, less than 25% of them seen only once. This clonotype was seen only a few times. What it binds is unknown. This CDR3 comprises 15 residues. V was pared by 3 bases and J by 7 bases, with 16 bases between. The germline CDR1 and CDR2 sequences are MNHEY and SVGEGT. This sequence originates from a human donor in good health (CMV status not recorded). Some clones in this sample may be carry-over from other donors' samples. Sample: CD8+ T cells from PBMCs. The chain uses TRBV6-2 or TRBV6-3 and TRBJ1-5, with D hard to call. This CDR3 reads CASSYLEAPWQPQHF. The DNA for the CDR3 is TGTGCCAGCAGTTATCTCGAGGCCCCGTGGCAGCCCCAGCATTTT.